What follows is one T cell receptor beta chain and its context. Its antigen is unidentified. The PCR made use of 60 Vbeta and 13 Jbeta primers. Profiled with immunoSEQ multiplex PCR; TCRdb holds only in-frame clones, not every one. The sample consists of 200,000 or so clones, about 79% of them appearing once. The data were obtained in a study of cytomegalovirus exposure and HLA in healthy donors. Findings and limits, study-wide: For most subjects, TCR beta sequences were reported to predict HLA-A and HLA-B alleles with accuracy.

What was sequenced was PBMCs. This TCR derives from a man between 18 and 29 years old in good health and CMV-seronegative.

The CDR3 protein is CAWKLMNTEAFF. Written as DNA, the CDR3 is TGTGCCTGGAAACTGATGAACACTGAAGCTTTCTTT. The chain couples TRBV30 to TRBJ1-1; no definite D call. The CDR3 length is 12 residues. Per germline, CDR1 GTSNPN and CDR2 SVGIG (reference sequence). The V gene lost 4 bases and the J gene lost 0 bases, with 6 bases spanning the gap. The whole variable domain, remainder taken from reference TRBV30 and TRBJ1-1, is SQTIHQWPATLVQPVGSPLSLECTVEGTSNPNLYWYRQAAGRGLQLLFYSVGIGQISSEVPQNLSASRPQDRQFILSSKKLLLSDSGFYLCAWKLMNTEAFFGQGTRLTVV.